This T cell receptor beta chain was observed in a study of blood T cell repertoires in COVID-19. Looking at the study overall: COVID-19 samples from acute and convalescent phases originated in the United States, Italy and Spain. PBMCs, B-cell-depleted T cells, or T cells were the source of the cDNA or gDNA that made up the material.

This CDR3 has 15 residues. The germline V gene encodes CDR1 SGHVS and CDR2 FQNEAQ. V was trimmed by 4 bases and J by 1 base, leaving 11 bases between them. In the original analysis: Reference gene primers were amplified, and this amplification served to estimate nucleated cell counts. Repertoires were generated with immunoSEQ multiplex PCR, while TCRdb's copy carries only in-frame clones and drops some. The DNA was the basis for D and trimming; V, J and clone size are from that table. The sample has 100,000 or so clones, roughly 80% seen once. V usage is TRBV7-8 and J usage is TRBJ2-1; possibly TRBD1 for D (5 bases). The receptor comes from a woman aged 80 or over with acute or convalescent COVID-19. The sample was peripheral blood. The CDR3 loop reads CASSSRQKSYNEQFF. In DNA, the CDR3 is TGTGCCAGCAGCTCTAGACAGAAATCCTACAATGAGCAGTTCTTC.